This TCR beta chain was profiled in a study of T-cell memory formation after mild COVID-19. From germline, CDR1 is LNHDA and CDR2 SQIVND (reference sequence). The CDR3 has 12 amino acids. V gave up 6 bases and J gave up 4 bases, with 8 bases separating them. Whole-study findings and limits: Day 15 to 85 contracting clones showed balanced CD4/CD8; later expanders leaned CD4+. Some SARS-CoV-2-responding clones were already detected in memory before infection. Largely, contracting CD4+ clones fell within CM and EM, and contracting CD8+ clones within EMRA.

This clonotype showed up just a few times. Its antigen is currently unknown. It was 5'RACE with constant-segment primers that produced the TCR alpha and TCR beta cDNA libraries, which carried sample barcodes and UMIs. In TCRdb, the 5' RACE reads were re-called with MiXCR into one record per CDR3 protein. The repertoire holds about 110,000 distinct CDR3 sequences, with roughly an eighth as singletons. The receptor was derived from a man younger than 35 who had mild COVID-19 (a few samples of this study predate the infection). Cell type and time point are not known. Sequencing used PBMCs or a T cell subset sorted from them (not recorded which). The chain recombines TRBV19 with TRBJ2-3; tentatively, D is TRBD2 (5 bases). CDR3 bases: TGTGCCAGTAGCCCCGGGGCAGATACGCAGTATTTT. Translating it yields CASSPGADTQYF.